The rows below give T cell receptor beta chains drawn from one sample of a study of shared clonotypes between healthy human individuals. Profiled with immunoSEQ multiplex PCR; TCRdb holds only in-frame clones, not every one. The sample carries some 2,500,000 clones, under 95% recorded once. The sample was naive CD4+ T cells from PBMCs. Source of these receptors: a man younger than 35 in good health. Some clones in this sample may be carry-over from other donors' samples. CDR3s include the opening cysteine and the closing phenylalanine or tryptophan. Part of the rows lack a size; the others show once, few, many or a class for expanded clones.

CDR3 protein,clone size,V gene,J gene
CASSEKTGLSAEAFF,.,TRBV6-1,TRBJ1-1
CASSYGQDTDTQYF,.,TRBV5-1,TRBJ2-3
CAISGAGGGYTF,.,TRBV10-3,TRBJ1-2
CASSLGAGLRDGYTF,.,TRBV7-8,TRBJ1-2
CASSVGTSGSHNEQFF,.,TRBV9,TRBJ2-1
CASRYRNEKLFF,.,TRBV28,TRBJ1-4
CASSLKTPPYEQYF,.,TRBV5-4,TRBJ2-7
CASSIGREIIPEQFF,.,TRBV19,TRBJ2-1
CASSLGPGNEQFF,.,TRBV5-1,TRBJ2-1
CASSYADTATQYF,once,TRBV6-5,TRBJ2-3
CASSYFGRDREFF,.,TRBV6-5,TRBJ2-1
CASSLEGSQETQYF,.,TRBV27,TRBJ2-5
CASSSLNYEQYF,.,TRBV28,TRBJ2-7
CASGSNQPQHF,.,TRBV28,TRBJ1-5
CASSVGTGRVYEQYF,.,TRBV9,TRBJ2-7
CASSLLYGSTYEQYF,.,TRBV27,TRBJ2-7
CASSLVGAAPGVVAQYF,.,TRBV11-2,TRBJ2-5
CASSFRRLGLSYEQYF,.,TRBV11-3,TRBJ2-7
CASSSLAGSSYNEQFF,.,TRBV5-4,TRBJ2-1
CASSPDRVPPRLSGRNEQFF,.,TRBV21-1,TRBJ2-1
CASRAVNEQYF,.,TRBV25-1,TRBJ2-7
CASSPGITGGRETQYF,.,TRBV6-6,TRBJ2-5
CASSSPGAYNEQFF,.,TRBV7-3,TRBJ2-1
CASSAPGRPGPGYTF,.,TRBV19,TRBJ1-2